This TCR beta chain was recovered during a study of control samples from healthy donors and cancer patients (TCRdb year 2020). Library construction relied on the immunoSEQ multiplex PCR assay. TCRdb's version of the immuneACCESS table is confined to in-frame rearrangements and falls short of the full clone set. An unresolved V gene accounts for under half of the shortfall where checked; the remainder is of unknown origin. Recorded for this sample are about 98,000 clones; roughly four fifths of them occurred a single time. Of the sample, 2% to 2.5% is held by the ten largest clones. In the case of this clone: This clone's antigen is unknown. No base qualities exist here, and no much larger clone lies one base off it.

Material for sequencing was blood. This sequence was found in a man in his sixties in good health.

The nucleotide sequence reads as follows: TGTGCCAGCAGTTTATCGGCAGGCACCTACGAGCAGTACTTC. Its protein product is CASSLSAGTYEQYF. This receptor chain uses TRBV28 and TRBJ2-7; the D segment cannot be called with confidence. The CDR3 holds 14 amino acids from the cysteine to the phenylalanine. The kept DNA is CDR3 alone, 42 bases in frame from the first base. The germline V gene sets CDR1 to MDHEN and CDR2 to SYDVKM. V and J lose 1 base and 2 bases, and a span of 9 bases separates them.